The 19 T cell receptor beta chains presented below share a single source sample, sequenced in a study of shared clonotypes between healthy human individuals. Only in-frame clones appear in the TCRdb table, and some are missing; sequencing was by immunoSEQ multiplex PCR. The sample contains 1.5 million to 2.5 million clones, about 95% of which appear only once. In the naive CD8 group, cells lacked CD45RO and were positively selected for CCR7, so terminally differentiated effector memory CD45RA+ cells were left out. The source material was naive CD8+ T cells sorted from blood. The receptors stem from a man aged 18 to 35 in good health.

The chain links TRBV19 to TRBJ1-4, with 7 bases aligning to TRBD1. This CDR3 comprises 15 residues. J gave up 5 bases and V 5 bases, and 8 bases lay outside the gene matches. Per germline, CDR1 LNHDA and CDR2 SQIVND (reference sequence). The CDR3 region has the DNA TGTGCCAGTAGTCCCCGGGACAGCGAGAATGAAAAACTGTTTTTT. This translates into CASSPRDSENEKLFF.

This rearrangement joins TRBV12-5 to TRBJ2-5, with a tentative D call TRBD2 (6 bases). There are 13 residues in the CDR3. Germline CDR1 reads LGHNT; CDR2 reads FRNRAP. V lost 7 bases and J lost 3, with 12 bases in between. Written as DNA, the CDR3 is TGTGCTAGTGCCGTCGGGGGTGAAGAGACCCAGTACTTC. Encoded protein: CASAVGGEETQYF.

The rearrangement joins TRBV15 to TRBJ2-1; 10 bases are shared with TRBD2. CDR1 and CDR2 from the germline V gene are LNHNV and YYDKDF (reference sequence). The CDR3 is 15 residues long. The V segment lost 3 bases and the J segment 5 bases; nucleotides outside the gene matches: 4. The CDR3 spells CATSSEREGHNEQFF. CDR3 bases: TGTGCCACCAGCAGCGAGCGGGAGGGTCACAATGAGCAGTTCTTC.

This CDR3 is CASSLIGHINQPQHF. For the CDR3, the DNA is TGCGCCAGCAGCTTGATCGGACATATCAATCAGCCCCAGCATTTT. This chain connects TRBV5-1 to TRBJ1-5; TRBD1 is a possible D gene (5 bases). The V gene's germline CDR1 is SGHRS and CDR2 YFSETQ. Trimming stripped 1 base from V and 3 bases from J, with 11 bases between. This CDR3 is 15 amino acids long. Full variable domain (rest looked up from reference TRBV5-1 and TRBJ1-5): KAGVTQTPRYLIKTRGQQVTLSCSPISGHRSVSWYQQTPGQGLQFLFEYFSETQRNKGNFPGRFSGRQFSNSRSEMNVSTLELGDSALYLCASSLIGHINQPQHFGDGTRLSIL.

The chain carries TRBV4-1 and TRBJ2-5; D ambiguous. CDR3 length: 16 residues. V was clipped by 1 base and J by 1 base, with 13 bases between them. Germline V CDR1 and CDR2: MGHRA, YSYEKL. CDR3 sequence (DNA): TGCGCCAGCAGCCAAGCGGTGTCAGACCTCCAAGAGACCCAGTACTTC. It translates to CASSQAVSDLQETQYF.

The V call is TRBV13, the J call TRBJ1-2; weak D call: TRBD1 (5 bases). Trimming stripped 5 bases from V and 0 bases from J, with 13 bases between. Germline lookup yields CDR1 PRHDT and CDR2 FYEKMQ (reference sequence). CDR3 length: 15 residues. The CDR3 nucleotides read TGTGCCAGCAGCGGACCGGGACGAACTAACTATGGCTACACCTTC. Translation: CASSGPGRTNYGYTF. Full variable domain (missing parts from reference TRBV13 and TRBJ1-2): AAGVIQSPRHLIKEKRETATLKCYPIPRHDTVYWYQQGPGQDPQFLISFYEKMQSDKGSIPDRFSAQQFSDYHSELNMSSLELGDSALYFCASSGPGRTNYGYTFGSGTRLTVV.

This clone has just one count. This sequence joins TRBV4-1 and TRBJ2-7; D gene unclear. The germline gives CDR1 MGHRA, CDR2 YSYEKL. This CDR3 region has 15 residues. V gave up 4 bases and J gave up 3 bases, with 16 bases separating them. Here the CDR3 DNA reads TGCGCCAGCAGCCTCCTTGACGATGGCAGCTACGAGCAGTACTTC. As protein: CASSLLDDGSYEQYF.

The CDR3 sequence is CASSEGGEQYF. CDR3 in DNA: TGTGCCAGTTCTGAGGGAGGGGAGCAGTACTTC. This chain uses TRBV11-2 with TRBJ2-7; 7 nucleotides agree with TRBD2. The germline gives CDR1 SGHAT, CDR2 FQNNGV. CDR3 length equals 11 residues. After removal of 9 bases from V and 7 bases from J, the junction contained 6 bases not matched to a gene. Variable domain in full (rest from reference TRBV11-2 and TRBJ2-7): EAGVAQSPRYKIIEKRQSVAFWCNPISGHATLYWYQQILGQGPKLLIQFQNNGVVDDSQLPKDRFSAERLKGVDSTLKIQPAKLEDSAVYLCASSEGGEQYFGPGTRLTVT.

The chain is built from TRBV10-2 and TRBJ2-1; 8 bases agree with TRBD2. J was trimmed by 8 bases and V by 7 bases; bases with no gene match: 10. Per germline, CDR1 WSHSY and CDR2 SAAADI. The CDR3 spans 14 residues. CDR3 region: CASTVAGLWHEQFF. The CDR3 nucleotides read TGCGCCAGCACCGTAGCGGGATTATGGCATGAGCAGTTCTTC.

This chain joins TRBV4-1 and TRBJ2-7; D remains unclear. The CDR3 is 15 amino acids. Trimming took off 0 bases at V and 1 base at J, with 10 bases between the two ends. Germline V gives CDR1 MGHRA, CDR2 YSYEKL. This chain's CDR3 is CASSQDRAISYEQYF. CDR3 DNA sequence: TGCGCCAGCAGCCAAGATCGAGCGATTTCCTACGAGCAGTACTTC.

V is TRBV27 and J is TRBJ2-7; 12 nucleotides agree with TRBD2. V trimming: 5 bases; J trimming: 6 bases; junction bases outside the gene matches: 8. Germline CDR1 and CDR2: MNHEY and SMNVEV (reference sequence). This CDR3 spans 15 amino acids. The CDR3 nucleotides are TGTGCCAGCAGTCCCCTAGCGGGAGGGCCAGTCGAGCAGTACTTC. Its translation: CASSPLAGGPVEQYF.

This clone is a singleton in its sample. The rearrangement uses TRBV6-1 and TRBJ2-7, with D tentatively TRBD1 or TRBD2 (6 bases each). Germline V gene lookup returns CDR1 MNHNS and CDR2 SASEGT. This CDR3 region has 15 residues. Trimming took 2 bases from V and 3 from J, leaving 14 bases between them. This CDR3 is CASSEINGGGYEQYF. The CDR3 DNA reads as TGTGCCAGCAGTGAAATCAACGGAGGGGGCTACGAGCAGTACTTC.

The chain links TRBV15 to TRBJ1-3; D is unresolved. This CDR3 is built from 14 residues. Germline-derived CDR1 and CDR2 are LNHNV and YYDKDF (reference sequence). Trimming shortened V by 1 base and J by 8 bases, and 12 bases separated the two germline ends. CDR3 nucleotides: TGTGCCACCAGCAGAGGTGCCGCAGGAGACACCATATATTTT. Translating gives CATSRGAAGDTIYF.

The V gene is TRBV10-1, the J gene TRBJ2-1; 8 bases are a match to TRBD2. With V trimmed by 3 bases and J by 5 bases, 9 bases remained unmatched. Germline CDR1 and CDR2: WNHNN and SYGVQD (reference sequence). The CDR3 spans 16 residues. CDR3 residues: CASSDPTGLGNNEQFF. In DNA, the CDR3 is TGCGCCAGCAGTGATCCCACGGGACTAGGGAACAATGAGCAGTTCTTC.

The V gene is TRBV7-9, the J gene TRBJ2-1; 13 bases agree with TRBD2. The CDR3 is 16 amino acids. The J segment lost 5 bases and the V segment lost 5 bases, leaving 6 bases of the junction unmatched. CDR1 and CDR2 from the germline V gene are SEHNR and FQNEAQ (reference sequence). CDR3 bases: TGTGCCAGCAGCGGGACTAGCGGGACGCCAAACAATGAGCAGTTCTTC. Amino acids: CASSGTSGTPNNEQFF.

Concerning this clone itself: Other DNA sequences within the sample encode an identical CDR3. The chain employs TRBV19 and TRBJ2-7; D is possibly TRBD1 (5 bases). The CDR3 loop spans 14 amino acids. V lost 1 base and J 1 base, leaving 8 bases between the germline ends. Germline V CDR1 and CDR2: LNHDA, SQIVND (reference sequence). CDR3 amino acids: CASSIVPGSYEQYF. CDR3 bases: TGTGCCAGTAGTATAGTTCCAGGGTCCTACGAGCAGTACTTC.

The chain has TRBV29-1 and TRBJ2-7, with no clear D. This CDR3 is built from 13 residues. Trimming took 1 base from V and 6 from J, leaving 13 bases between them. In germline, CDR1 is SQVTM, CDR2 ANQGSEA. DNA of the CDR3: TGCAGCGTTGAAGCTAGTCCATTCGGCGAGCAGTACTTC. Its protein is CSVEASPFGEQYF.

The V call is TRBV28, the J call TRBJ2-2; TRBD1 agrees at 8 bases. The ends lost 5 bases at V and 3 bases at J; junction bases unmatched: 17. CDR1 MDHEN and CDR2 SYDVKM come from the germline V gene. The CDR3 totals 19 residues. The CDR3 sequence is CASSPRTGRIVLDTGELFF. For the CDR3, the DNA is TGTGCCAGCAGTCCAAGGACAGGGCGAATTGTCTTGGACACCGGGGAGCTGTTTTTT.

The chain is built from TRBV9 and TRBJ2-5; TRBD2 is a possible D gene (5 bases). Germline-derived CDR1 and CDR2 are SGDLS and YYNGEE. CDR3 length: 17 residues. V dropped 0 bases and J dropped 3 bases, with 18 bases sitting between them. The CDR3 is CASSVGGSLSGKETQYF. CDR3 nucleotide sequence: TGTGCCAGCAGCGTAGGGGGTAGTTTGAGCGGAAAAGAGACCCAGTACTTC.